This TCR beta chain stems from a study of cytomegalovirus exposure and HLA in healthy donors (dated by TCRdb to the late 2010s). About the investigation overall: According to a later analysis, the 120 or so validation repertoires were produced on the same platform as the 600 to 850 repertoires of the first cohort. The study aimed to test whether signatures of past pathogen exposure could be identified by cataloging public T cell receptors. The study combined high-throughput TCR immunosequencing, statistical association of individual TCRs with disease status, and machine learning to predict cytomegalovirus infection status. Besides the first cohort of under 700 subjects, a separate validation cohort made up of roughly 120 different subjects was used. Findings and caveats that apply to the study as a whole: A few of the identified cytomegalovirus-associated TCR beta chains were confirmed in vitro to be specific for cytomegalovirus antigens. Most TCR sequences were observed very rarely across donors, whereas some public TCRs were present in many individuals. The study listed 164 TCR beta chains as associated with cytomegalovirus. A later analysis lacked HLA typing for the validation cohort, so it scored co-occurrence in that cohort across all 110 or so repertoires. The authors suggested that the approach could potentially be extended to other disease states and immunological phenotypes. Cytomegalovirus status was reported to be diagnosed by the classifier with high specificity and sensitivity in both the original and validation cohorts. Of the cluster scores, approximately 95% were above 0 in a later analysis, which found that TCRs clustered in the first cohort also tended to co-occur in the 90 to 150 validation repertoires.

Separate from the roughly 700-subject first cohort, the validation cohort of about 130 subjects was the group to which the donors belonged. The receptor library was made with the immunoSEQ multiplex PCR assay. Per the source publication's procedure: A statistical classification framework was built for diagnosing cytomegalovirus status from the catalog of TCR beta chain sequences. TCRdb took over this immuneACCESS table, retaining in-frame rearrangements with V and J assigned. Such tables are incomplete; in checked studies, under half of the missing clones stem from an unresolved V gene, and the remainder is unexplained. V, J and clone size derive from that table, while D and trimming were established from the DNA sequence. This sample holds approximately 160,000 clones; over 85% were observed only once. The ten largest clones capture 9% to 12% of the sample. For this clone: Its antigen target is currently unknown. No base qualities exist here, and no much larger clone lies one base off it.

Input material: PBMCs. The origin of this receptor is a woman aged 18-29 years in good health and CMV-seropositive.

The DNA reads TGTGCCAGCAGCGCTCAGGGGAATAGCAATCAGCCCCAGCATTTT. Its coded protein is CASSAQGNSNQPQHF. The rearranged chain carries TRBV2 and TRBJ1-5; 6 matching bases give a weak D call of TRBD1. Reading from cysteine to phenylalanine, the CDR3 counts 15 amino acids. Just the 45-base CDR3 DNA is kept, in frame starting at base 1. Cut back by 6 bases and 0 bases, the V and J ends lie 12 bases apart. CDR1 and CDR2 were assigned from the germline V gene as SNHLY and FYNNEI.